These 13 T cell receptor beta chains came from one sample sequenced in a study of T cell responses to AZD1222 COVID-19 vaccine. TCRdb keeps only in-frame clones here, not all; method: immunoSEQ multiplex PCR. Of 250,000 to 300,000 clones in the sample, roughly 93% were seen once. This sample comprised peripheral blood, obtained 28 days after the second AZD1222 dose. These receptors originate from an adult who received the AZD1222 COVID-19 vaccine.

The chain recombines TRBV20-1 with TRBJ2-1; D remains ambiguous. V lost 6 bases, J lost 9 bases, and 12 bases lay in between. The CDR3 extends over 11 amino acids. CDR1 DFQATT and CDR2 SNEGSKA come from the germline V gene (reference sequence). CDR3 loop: CSAGYLSEQFF. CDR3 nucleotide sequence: TGCAGTGCGGGTTACCTTTCTGAGCAGTTCTTC.

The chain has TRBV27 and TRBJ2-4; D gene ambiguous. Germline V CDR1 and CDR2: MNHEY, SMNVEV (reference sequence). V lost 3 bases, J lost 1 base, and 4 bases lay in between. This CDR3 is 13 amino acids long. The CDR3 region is CASSLTAKNIQYF. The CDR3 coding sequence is TGTGCCAGCAGTTTGACGGCCAAAAACATTCAGTACTTC.

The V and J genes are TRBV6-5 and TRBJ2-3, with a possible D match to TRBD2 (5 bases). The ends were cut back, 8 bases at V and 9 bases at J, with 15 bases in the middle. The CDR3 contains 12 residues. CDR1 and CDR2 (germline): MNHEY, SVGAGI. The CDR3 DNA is TGTGCCAGCCATGTCCGGGATGAAACGCAGTATTTT. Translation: CASHVRDETQYF.

CDR3 loop: CASSNGRVPYQETQYF. CDR3 bases: TGTGCCAGCAGCAACGGGCGGGTCCCGTACCAAGAGACCCAGTACTTC. The chain has TRBV9 and TRBJ2-5; TRBD2 is a possible D gene (5 bases). V lost 4 bases and J lost 0, with 16 bases in between. Germline CDR1 reads SGDLS; CDR2 reads YYNGEE. This CDR3 contains 16 residues.

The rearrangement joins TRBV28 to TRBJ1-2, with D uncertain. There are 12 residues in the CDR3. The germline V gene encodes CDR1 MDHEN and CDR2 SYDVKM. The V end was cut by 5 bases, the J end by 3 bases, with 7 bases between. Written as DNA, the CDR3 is TGTGCCAGCAGTCCCGGGGACTATGGCTACACCTTC. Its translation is CASSPGDYGYTF.

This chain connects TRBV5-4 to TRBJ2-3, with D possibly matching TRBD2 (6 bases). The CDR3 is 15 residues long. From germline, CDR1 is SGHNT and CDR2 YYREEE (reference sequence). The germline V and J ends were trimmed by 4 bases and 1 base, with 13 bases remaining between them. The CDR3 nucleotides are TGTGCCAGCAGCGGGGGGAGTGCGGGCACAGATACGCAGTATTTT. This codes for CASSGGSAGTDTQYF. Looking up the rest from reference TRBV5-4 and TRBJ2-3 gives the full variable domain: ETGVTQSPTHLIKTRGQQVTLRCSSQSGHNTVSWYQQALGQGPQFIFQYYREEENGRGNFPPRFSGLQFPNYSSELNVNALELDDSALYLCASSGGSAGTDTQYFGPGTRLTVL.

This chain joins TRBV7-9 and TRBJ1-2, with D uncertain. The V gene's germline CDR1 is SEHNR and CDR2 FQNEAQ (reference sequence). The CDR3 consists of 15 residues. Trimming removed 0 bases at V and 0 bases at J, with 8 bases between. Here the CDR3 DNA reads TGTGCCAGCAGCTTAGCGGGCCGTTCTAACTATGGCTACACCTTC. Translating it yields CASSLAGRSNYGYTF.

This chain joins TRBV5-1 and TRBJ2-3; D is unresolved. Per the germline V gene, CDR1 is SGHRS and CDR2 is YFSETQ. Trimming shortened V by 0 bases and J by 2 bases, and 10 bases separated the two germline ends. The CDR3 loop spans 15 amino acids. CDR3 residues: CASSLAGPPTDTQYF. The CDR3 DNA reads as TGCGCCAGCAGCTTGGCCGGGCCCCCCACAGATACGCAGTATTTT.

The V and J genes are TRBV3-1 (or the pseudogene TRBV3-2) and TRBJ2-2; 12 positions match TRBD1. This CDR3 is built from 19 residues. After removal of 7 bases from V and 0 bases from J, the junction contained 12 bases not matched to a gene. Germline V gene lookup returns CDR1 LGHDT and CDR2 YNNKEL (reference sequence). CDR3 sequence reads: CASTMGQGADFTNTGELFF. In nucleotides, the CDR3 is TGTGCCAGCACAATGGGACAGGGGGCCGACTTTACGAACACCGGGGAGCTGTTTTTT.

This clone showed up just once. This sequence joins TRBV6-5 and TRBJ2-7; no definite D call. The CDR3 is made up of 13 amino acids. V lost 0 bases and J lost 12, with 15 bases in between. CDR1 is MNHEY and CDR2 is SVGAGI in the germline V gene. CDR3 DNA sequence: TGTGCCAGCAGTTACTCATCGGGTCAGAGTAGGTACTTC. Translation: CASSYSSGQSRYF.

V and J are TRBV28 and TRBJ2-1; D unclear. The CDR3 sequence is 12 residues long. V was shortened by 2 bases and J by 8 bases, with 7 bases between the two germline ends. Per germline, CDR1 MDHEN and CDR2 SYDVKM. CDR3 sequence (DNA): TGTGCCAGCAGTTTACAGCACTATGAGCAGTTCTTC. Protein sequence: CASSLQHYEQFF.

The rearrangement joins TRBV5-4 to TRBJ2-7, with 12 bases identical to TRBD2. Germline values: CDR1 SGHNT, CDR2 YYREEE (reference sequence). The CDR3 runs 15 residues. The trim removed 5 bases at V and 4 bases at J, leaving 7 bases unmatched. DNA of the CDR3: TGTGCCAGCAGTCTTGGGGGGACTAGCGGGTACGAGCAGTACTTC. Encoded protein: CASSLGGTSGYEQYF.

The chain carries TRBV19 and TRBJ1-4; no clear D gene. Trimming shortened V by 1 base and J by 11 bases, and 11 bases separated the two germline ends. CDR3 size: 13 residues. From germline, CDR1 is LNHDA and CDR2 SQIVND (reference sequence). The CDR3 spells CASSIGLKRKLFF. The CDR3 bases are TGTGCCAGTAGTATAGGTCTCAAGAGGAAACTGTTTTTT.